This T cell receptor beta chain was sequenced during a study of blood T cell repertoires in COVID-19 (dated by TCRdb to 2018 to 2021). Some background on the complete study: Collaborator samples came from the United States, Italy and Spain and covered acute and convalescent phases of COVID-19. The samples were drawn from the first 160 participants of the ongoing ImmuneRACE study and from 950 to 1,500 subjects provided by 6 global collaborators. Subjects who had been exposed to COVID-19, were actively infected with it, or had recovered from it provided the deeply sampled blood TCRbeta repertoires that made up the dataset. A de-identified subject ID, COVID-19 status, age in years and sex were almost always included in the sample metadata. The prospective study material was composed of cDNA or gDNA derived from T cells, B-cell-depleted T cells, or PBMCs. A freely available public database, intended as a resource for researchers studying the immune response to SARS-CoV-2, is where the repertoires were released. HLA class I and class II types, where available, came from metadata supplied by the sample provider rather than from assay-based typing. Broader findings and caveats from the paper: The amount of clinical and demographic metadata varied by source and participant and was provided uncurated.

Collaborating institutions collected whole blood in K2EDTA tubes following their own protocols. For TCRbeta analysis, collaborators shipped samples as frozen whole blood, isolated PBMCs, or DNA extracted from either of those sample types. Trimming costs V 0 bases and J 4 bases, and their ends lie 10 bases apart. As encoded in the germline V gene, CDR1 is SGDLS while CDR2 is YYNGEE. The cysteine opens and the phenylalanine closes a CDR3 of 15 amino acids. Just CDR3 DNA is preserved here, 45 bases in frame from base 1. TCRbeta CDR3 regions were amplified from genomic DNA using the immunoSEQ Assay, a bias-controlled multiplex PCR. Turning to the authors' computational methods: Nucleated cell counts per sample were estimated from amplification of reference gene primers within the assay. To quantify the absolute abundance of each unique TCRbeta CDR3 rearrangement, sequence reads were collapsed and filtered. Productive Simpson clonality was computed per sample as the square root of Simpson's diversity index over productive rearrangements. In its TCRdb copy, this immuneACCESS table keeps in-frame sequences only and misses some clones. Where compared with another copy, unresolved V genes explain less than half of these, and the others have no known cause. V, J and clone size reflect that table, while D and trimming were determined from the DNA. This sample gives 130,000 to 150,000 clones in total; about 82% of them show up just once. The ten top clones hold 2.5% to 3% of the sample.

Details on this clone: The antigen it recognizes is unknown. No quality values exist for individual bases; no much larger clone is one base distant.

The clonotype originates from a woman aged 40-49 years with active or convalescent COVID-19. The chain is assembled from TRBV9 and TRBJ2-2, with TRBD2 as a weak D call on 5 bases. Sample: peripheral blood. For the CDR3, the sequence is CASSVVPRGTGELFF. The nucleotide sequence reads TGTGCCAGCAGCGTAGTCCCCCGGGGCACCGGGGAGCTGTTTTTT.